This T cell receptor beta chain was sequenced for a study of blood T cell repertoires in COVID-19. TCRdb's copy holds only in-frame clones and misses some; the assay was immunoSEQ multiplex PCR. This sample has about 29,000 clones, with roughly nine tenths found just once. The CDR3 length is 14 residues. The germline CDR1 and CDR2 sequences are ENHRY and SYGVKD. Trimming took off 3 bases at V and 1 base at J, with 7 bases between the two ends. Sample: peripheral blood. The genes are TRBV10-3 and TRBJ2-1, with a possible D match to TRBD1 (6 bases). The source of this sequence is a human donor in a cohort sampled during active COVID-19. The CDR3 region is CAISEGGSYNEQFF. For the CDR3, the DNA is TGTGCCATCAGTGAAGGGGGATCCTACAATGAGCAGTTCTTC.